A selection of T cell receptor beta chains follows, all from one sample in a study of beta chain features in type 1 diabetes. Clones were sequenced by immunoSEQ multiplex PCR, and TCRdb holds only the in-frame ones, with some missing. The data show a few hundred thousand clones, roughly 30% seen once. What was sequenced was central memory CD4+ T cells from blood. The receptors originated from a man under 40 in good health. The CDR3 runs from the conserved cysteine through the conserved F or W. A D gene is named only where the DNA matches it firmly. Clone size is shown for a subset of rows, as once, few, many or a class of expanded clone.

CASTLYHEQYF,TGTGCCAGCACCCTGTACCACGAGCAGTACTTC,TRBV25-1,.,TRBJ2-7,many
CATRPLQTASYNEQFF,TGTGCCACAAGACCCCTACAAACAGCCTCCTACAATGAGCAGTTCTTC,TRBV30,.,TRBJ2-1,.
CASSEYGQGKGGYTF,TGTGCCAGCAGCGAATACGGACAGGGGAAGGGTGGCTACACCTTC,TRBV7-6,TRBD1,TRBJ1-2,once
CASRFRDSEAFF,TGTGCCAGTAGATTCAGGGATTCTGAAGCTTTCTTT,TRBV19,.,TRBJ1-1,many
CASSEFGRETSPLHF,TGTGCCAGCAGTGAATTTGGCAGGGAGACTTCACCCCTCCACTTT,TRBV2,.,TRBJ1-6,.
CASGPRVRLYSNQPQHF,TGTGCTAGTGGTCCCCGGGTCCGACTGTATAGCAATCAGCCCCAGCATTTT,TRBV12-5,.,TRBJ1-5,.
CASTWRGALNTGELFF,TGTGCCAGCACCTGGAGGGGGGCACTGAACACCGGGGAGCTGTTTTTT,TRBV5-6,.,TRBJ2-2,.
CASSQRTSGYNEQFF,TGTGCCAGCAGCCAACGGACTAGCGGGTACAATGAGCAGTTCTTC,TRBV9,TRBD2,TRBJ2-1,once
CASSIGQSYEQYF,TGTGCCAGCAGCATTGGACAGTCCTACGAGCAGTACTTC,TRBV5-4,.,TRBJ2-7,few
CASSPPWGNTGELFF,TGTGCCAGCTCACCACCGTGGGGGAACACCGGGGAGCTGTTTTTT,TRBV18,.,TRBJ2-2,few
CASSRSHSETQYF,TGTGCCAGCAGTCGATCCCATTCTGAGACCCAGTACTTC,TRBV28,.,TRBJ2-5,few
CASSPATSGTQYF,TGTGCCAGCTCACCAGCGACTAGCGGGACCCAGTACTTC,TRBV18,TRBD2,TRBJ2-5,.
CASSPRGGRKDTQYF,TGTGCCAGCAGCCCCCGTGGCGGGAGAAAAGATACGCAGTATTTT,TRBV6-5,TRBD2,TRBJ2-3,.
CASKGLGLGEQYF,TGTGCCAGCAAGGGGTTGGGGCTTGGCGAGCAGTACTTC,TRBV28,.,TRBJ2-7,.
CASSGWEGTSPYNEQFF,TGCGCCAGCAGTGGCTGGGAGGGGACTAGTCCCTACAATGAGCAGTTCTTC,TRBV23-1,TRBD2,TRBJ2-1,.
CASRKGQVSGANVLTF,TGTGCCAGCAGAAAGGGACAGGTATCTGGGGCCAACGTCCTGACTTTC,TRBV5-4,TRBD1,TRBJ2-6,.
CASSLEQEAGTQYF,TGCGCCAGCAGCTTAGAACAGGAGGCGGGTACGCAGTATTTT,TRBV5-1,.,TRBJ2-3,few
CASSPGLSTEAFF,TGCGCCAGCAGCCCGGGACTGAGCACTGAAGCTTTCTTT,TRBV5-1,.,TRBJ1-1,.
CATSRVPGTDSRNIQYF,TGTGCCACCAGCAGAGTCCCCGGCACGGACAGTCGAAACATTCAGTACTTC,TRBV15,.,TRBJ2-4,many
CASSLASMDEQFF,TGTGCCAGCAGCTTGGCCTCGATGGATGAGCAGTTCTTC,TRBV5-4,.,TRBJ2-1,few
CASSLGDGNLYGYTF,TGTGCCAGCAGTCTCGGCGACGGTAACCTTTATGGCTACACCTTC,TRBV7-9,.,TRBJ1-2,.
CASSRDRGGQPQHF,TGTGCCAGCAGCCGGGACAGGGGAGGTCAGCCCCAGCATTTT,TRBV7-6,TRBD1,TRBJ1-5,few
CASSFLYTGELFF,TGTGCCAGCAGTTTCCTATACACCGGGGAGCTGTTTTTT,TRBV27,.,TRBJ2-2,few
CASSRGSSGANVLTF,TGTGCCAGCAGCAGAGGATCCTCTGGGGCCAACGTCCTGACTTTC,TRBV13,.,TRBJ2-6,many
CASSKLTALLRGPEAFF,TGTGCCAGCAGCAAATTGACTGCCCTCCTCAGGGGTCCCGAAGCTTTCTTT,TRBV21-1,.,TRBJ1-1,.
CASSLAQGAAEQFF,TGTGCCAGCAGCTTAGCCCAGGGGGCGGCTGAGCAGTTCTTC,TRBV7-6,TRBD1,TRBJ2-1,.
CASSQGAAFF,TGTGCCAGCAGCCAGGGAGCGGCTTTCTTT,TRBV7-9,.,TRBJ1-1,.
CASSTGQGNTGELFF,TGTGCCAGCTCAACGGGACAGGGGAACACCGGGGAGCTGTTTTTT,TRBV18,TRBD1,TRBJ2-2,.
CASSQEALTEAFF,TGCGCCAGCAGCCAAGAGGCCCTCACTGAAGCTTTCTTT,TRBV4-3,.,TRBJ1-1,.
CSVVVILGSNEQFF,TGCAGCGTTGTTGTAATTCTCGGGAGCAATGAGCAGTTCTTC,TRBV29-1,.,TRBJ2-1,.
CASSYETGLKSDTQYF,TGTGCCAGCAGCTACGAAACAGGATTGAAGTCAGATACGCAGTATTTT,TRBV9,.,TRBJ2-3,.
CASSYTGVFYNEQFF,TGTGCCAGCAGCTACACAGGGGTCTTCTACAATGAGCAGTTCTTC,TRBV5-5,TRBD1,TRBJ2-1,many
CAWSVGPSGANGLTF,TGTGCCTGGAGTGTGGGTCCCTCTGGGGCCAACGGCCTGACTTTC,TRBV30,.,TRBJ2-6,.
CSGLAVETQYF,TGCAGTGGCCTGGCGGTGGAGACCCAGTACTTC,TRBV20-1,.,TRBJ2-5,few
CASSLSASTDTQYF,TGTGCCAGCAGCTTATCGGCTAGCACAGATACGCAGTATTTT,TRBV7-2,.,TRBJ2-3,many
CASSQGSNSYEQYF,TGTGCCAGCAGTCAAGGGAGTAACTCCTACGAGCAGTACTTC,TRBV7-9,.,TRBJ2-7,.
CASRSIVQVHRYGYTF,TGTGCCAGCCGCTCAATCGTACAGGTTCATCGCTATGGCTACACCTTC,TRBV7-2,.,TRBJ1-2,few
CAWTGSSLYNEQFF,TGTGCCTGGACGGGGTCGTCCCTATACAATGAGCAGTTCTTC,TRBV30,.,TRBJ2-1,few
CSVAKLAGYEQYF,TGCAGCGTTGCGAAACTAGCGGGCTACGAGCAGTACTTC,TRBV29-1,TRBD2,TRBJ2-7,.
CASSVGVTGELFF,TGTGCCAGCAGCGTAGGGGTTACCGGGGAGCTGTTTTTT,TRBV9,.,TRBJ2-2,.
CASSYSDSRDEQFF,TGTGCCAGCAGTTATTCAGACAGCAGGGATGAGCAGTTCTTC,TRBV6-6,.,TRBJ2-1,few
CASSPTGGRQPQHF,TGTGCCAGCAGCCCGACAGGGGGCCGTCAGCCCCAGCATTTT,TRBV9,TRBD1,TRBJ1-5,.